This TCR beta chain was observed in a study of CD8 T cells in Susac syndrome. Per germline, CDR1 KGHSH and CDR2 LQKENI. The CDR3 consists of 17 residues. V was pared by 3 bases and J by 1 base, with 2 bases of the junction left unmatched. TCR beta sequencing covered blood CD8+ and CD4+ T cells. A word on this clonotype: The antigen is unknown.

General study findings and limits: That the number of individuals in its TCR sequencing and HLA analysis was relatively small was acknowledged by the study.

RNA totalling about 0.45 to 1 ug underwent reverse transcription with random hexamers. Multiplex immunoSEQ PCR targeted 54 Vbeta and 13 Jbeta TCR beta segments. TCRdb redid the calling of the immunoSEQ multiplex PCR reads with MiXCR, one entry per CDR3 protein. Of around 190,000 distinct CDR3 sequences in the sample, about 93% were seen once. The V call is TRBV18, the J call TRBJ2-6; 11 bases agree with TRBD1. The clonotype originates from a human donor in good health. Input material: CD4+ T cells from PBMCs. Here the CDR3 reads CASSPGQGVSGANVLTF. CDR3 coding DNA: TGTGCCAGCTCACCGGGACAGGGGGTATCTGGGGCCAACGTCCTGACTTTC.